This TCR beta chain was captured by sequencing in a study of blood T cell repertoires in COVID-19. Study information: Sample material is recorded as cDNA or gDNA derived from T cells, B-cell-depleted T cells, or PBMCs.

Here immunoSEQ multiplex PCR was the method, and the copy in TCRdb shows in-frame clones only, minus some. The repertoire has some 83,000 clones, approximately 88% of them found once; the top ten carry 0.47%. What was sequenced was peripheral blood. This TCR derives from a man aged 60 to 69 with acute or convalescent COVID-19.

The CDR3 loop is CAISESGGQGSYEQYF. Here the CDR3 DNA reads TGTGCCATCAGTGAGTCTGGGGGACAGGGGTCCTACGAGCAGTACTTC. The rearrangement joins TRBV10-3 to TRBJ2-7; the match to TRBD1 covers 10 bases. The germline V gene has CDR1 ENHRY and CDR2 SYGVKD. V trimming: 0 bases; J trimming: 1 base; junction bases outside the gene matches: 3. The CDR3 spans 16 residues.